This T cell receptor (beta chain) was documented in a study of identical twins. Via MiXCR, TCRdb re-called the 5' RACE reads, giving one row per CDR3 protein. The data show 1.5 million to 2 million distinct CDR3 sequences, about 31% seen once. Germline CDR1 is LGHDT and CDR2 is YNNKEL (reference sequence). V was pared by 2 bases and J by 8 bases, with 7 bases between. The CDR3 length is 13 residues. Healthy Caucasian individuals made up all the donors. This clonotype has just one count. No antigen is known for it. Findings of the study overall: Researchers reported weaker excess twin sharing in beta out-of-frame sequences. Conclusions rested on cross-sectional statistics rather than following the same donors.

The sequencing input was cord blood. The rearrangement links TRBV3-1 to TRBJ1-6; a possible D gene is TRBD1 (5 bases). The TCR was taken from a newborn girl in good health. For the CDR3, the DNA is TGTGCCAGCAGCCAACGGGGCCATTCACCCCTCCACTTT. Its translation: CASSQRGHSPLHF.